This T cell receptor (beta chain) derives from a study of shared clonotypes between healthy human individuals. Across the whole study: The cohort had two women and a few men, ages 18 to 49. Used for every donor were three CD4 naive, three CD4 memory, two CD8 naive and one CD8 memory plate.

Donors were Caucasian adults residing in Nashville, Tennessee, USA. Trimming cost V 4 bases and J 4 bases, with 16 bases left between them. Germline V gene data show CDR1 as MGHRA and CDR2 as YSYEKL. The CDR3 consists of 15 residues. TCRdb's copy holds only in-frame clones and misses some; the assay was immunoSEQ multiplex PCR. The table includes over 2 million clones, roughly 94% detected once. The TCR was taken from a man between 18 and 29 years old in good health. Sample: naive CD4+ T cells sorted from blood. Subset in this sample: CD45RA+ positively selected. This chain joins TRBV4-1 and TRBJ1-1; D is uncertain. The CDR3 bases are TGCGCCAGCAGCCCGGAGGGAGGGTGGGGCACTGAAGCTTTCTTT. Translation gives CASSPEGGWGTEAFF.